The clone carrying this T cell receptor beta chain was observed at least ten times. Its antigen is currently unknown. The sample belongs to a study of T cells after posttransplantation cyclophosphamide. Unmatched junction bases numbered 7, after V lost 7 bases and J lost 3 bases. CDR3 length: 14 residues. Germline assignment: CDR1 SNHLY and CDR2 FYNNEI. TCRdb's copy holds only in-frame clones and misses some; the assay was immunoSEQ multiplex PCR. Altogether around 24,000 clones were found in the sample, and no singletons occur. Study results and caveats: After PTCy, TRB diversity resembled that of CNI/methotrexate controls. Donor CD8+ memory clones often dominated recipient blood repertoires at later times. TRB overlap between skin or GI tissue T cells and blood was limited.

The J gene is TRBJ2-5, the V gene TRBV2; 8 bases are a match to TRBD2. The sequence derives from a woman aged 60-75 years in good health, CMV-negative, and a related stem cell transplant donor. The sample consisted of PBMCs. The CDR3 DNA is TGTGCCAGCATCGGGGGGGACGGCAAAGAGACCCAGTACTTC. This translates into CASIGGDGKETQYF.